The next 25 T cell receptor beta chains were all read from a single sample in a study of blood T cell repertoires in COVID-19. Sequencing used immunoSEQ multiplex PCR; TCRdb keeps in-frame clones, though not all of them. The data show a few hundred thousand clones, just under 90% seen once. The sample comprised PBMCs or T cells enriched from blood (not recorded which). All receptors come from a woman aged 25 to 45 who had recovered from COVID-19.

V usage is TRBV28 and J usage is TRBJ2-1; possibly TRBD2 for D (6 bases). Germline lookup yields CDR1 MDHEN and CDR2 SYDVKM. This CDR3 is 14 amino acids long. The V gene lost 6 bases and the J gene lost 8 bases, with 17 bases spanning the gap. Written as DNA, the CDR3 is TGTGCCAGCAGGCCCGGCGGGAACGGCTATGAGCAGTTCTTC. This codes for CASRPGGNGYEQFF. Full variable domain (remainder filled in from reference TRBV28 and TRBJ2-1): DVKVTQSSRYLVKRTGEKVFLECVQDMDHENMFWYRQDPGLGLRLIYFSYDVKMKEKGDIPEGYSVSREKKERFSLILESASTNQTSMYLCASRPGGNGYEQFFGPGTRLTVL.

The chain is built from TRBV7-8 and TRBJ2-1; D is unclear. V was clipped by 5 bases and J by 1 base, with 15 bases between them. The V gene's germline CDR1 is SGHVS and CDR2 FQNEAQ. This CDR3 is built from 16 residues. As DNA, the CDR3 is TGTGCCAGCAGCCTCAGAATTGGCGGTTCCTACAATGAGCAGTTCTTC. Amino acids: CASSLRIGGSYNEQFF.

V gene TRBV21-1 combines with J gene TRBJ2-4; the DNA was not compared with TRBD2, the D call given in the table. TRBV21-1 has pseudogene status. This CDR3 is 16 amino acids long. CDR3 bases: TGTGCCAGCACCCCGCGGCGTTTACTAGCCAAAAACATTCAGTACTTC. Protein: CASTPRRLLAKNIQYF.

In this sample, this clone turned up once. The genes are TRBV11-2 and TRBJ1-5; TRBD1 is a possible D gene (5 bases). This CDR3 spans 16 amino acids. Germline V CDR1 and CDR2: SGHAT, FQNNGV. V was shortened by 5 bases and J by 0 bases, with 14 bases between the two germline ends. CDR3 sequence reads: CASSVQQVYSNQPQHF. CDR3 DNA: TGTGCCAGCAGCGTACAACAGGTTTATAGCAATCAGCCCCAGCATTTT.

In DNA, the CDR3 is TGTGCCACCAGTGTTAGTGGGAGAAAGGACAGGTTGAACACTGAAGCTTTCTTT. Translating gives CATSVSGRKDRLNTEAFF. The rearrangement joins TRBV24-1 to TRBJ1-1, with 7 bases matching TRBD1. The CDR3 sequence is 18 residues long. The germline CDR1 and CDR2 sequences are KGHDR and SFDVKD. With 5 bases clipped from V and 0 bases from J, the junction kept 14 bases outside the gene matches.

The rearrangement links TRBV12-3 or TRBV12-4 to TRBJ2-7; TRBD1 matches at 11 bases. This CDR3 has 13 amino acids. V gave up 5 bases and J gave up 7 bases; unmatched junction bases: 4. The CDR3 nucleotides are TGTGCCAGCAGTGCCGGGACAGGGGGTGAGCAGTACTTC. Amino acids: CASSAGTGGEQYF.

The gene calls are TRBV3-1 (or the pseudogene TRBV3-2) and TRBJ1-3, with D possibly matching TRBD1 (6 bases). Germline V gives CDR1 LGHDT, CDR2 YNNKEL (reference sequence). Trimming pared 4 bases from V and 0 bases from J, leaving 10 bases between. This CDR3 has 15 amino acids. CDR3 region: CASSRTTGSGNTIYF. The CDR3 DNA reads TGTGCCAGCAGCCGCACGACAGGCTCTGGAAACACCATATATTTT.

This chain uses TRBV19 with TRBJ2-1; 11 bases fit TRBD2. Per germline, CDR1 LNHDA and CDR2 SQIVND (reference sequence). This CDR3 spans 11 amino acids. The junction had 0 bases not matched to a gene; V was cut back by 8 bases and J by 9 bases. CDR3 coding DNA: TGTGCCAGTGGGACTAGCGGTGAGCAGTTCTTC. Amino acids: CASGTSGEQFF. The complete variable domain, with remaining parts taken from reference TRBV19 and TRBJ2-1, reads DGGITQSPKYLFRKEGQNVTLSCEQNLNHDAMYWYRQDPGQGLRLIYYSQIVNDFQKGDIAEGYSVSREKKESFPLTVTSAQKNPTAFYLCASGTSGEQFFGPGTRLTVL.

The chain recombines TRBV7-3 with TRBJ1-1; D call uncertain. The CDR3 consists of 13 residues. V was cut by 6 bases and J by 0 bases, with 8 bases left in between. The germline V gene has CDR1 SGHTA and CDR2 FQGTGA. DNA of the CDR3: TGTGCCAGCAGGAAATCGGTGAACACTGAAGCTTTCTTT. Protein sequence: CASRKSVNTEAFF.

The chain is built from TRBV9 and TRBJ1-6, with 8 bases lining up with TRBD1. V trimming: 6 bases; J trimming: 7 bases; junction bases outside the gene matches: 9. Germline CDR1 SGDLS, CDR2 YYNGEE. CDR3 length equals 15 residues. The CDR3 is CASTEAGGSNSPLHF. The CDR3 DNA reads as TGTGCCAGCACGGAAGCAGGGGGCTCAAATTCACCCCTCCACTTT.

The DNA of the CDR3 is TGTGCCAGCAGCTTGTTAGGTGGACAGACCTACGAGCAGTACTTC. This translates into CASSLLGGQTYEQYF. The V gene is TRBV5-6, the J gene TRBJ2-7, with D tentatively TRBD1 (6 bases). Germline assignment: CDR1 SGHDT and CDR2 YYEEEE. Trimming cost V 1 base and J 2 bases, with 13 bases left between them. This CDR3 has 15 residues.

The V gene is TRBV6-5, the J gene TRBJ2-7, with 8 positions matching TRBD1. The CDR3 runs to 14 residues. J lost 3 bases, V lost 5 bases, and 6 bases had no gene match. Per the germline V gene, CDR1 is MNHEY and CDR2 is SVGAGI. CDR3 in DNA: TGTGCCAGCAGTACTCGACAGGGGTACTACGAGCAGTACTTC. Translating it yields CASSTRQGYYEQYF.

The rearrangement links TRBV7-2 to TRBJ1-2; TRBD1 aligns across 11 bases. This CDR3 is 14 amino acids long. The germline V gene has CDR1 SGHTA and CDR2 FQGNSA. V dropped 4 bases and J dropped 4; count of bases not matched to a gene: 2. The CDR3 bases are TGTGCCAGCAGCTCAGGGACAGGGGGCTATGGCTACACCTTC. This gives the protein CASSSGTGGYGYTF.

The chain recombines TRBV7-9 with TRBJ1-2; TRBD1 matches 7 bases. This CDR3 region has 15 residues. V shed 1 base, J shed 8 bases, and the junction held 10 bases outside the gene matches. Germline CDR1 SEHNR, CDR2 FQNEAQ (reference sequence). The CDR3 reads CASSLGGFRGKGYTF. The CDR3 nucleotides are TGTGCCAGCAGCTTAGGAGGATTCAGGGGGAAAGGCTACACCTTC. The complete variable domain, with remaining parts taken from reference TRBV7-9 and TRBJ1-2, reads DTGVSQNPRHKITKRGQNVTFRCDPISEHNRLYWYRQTLGQGPEFLTYFQNEAQLEKSRLLSDRFSAERPKGSFSTLEIQRTEQGDSAMYLCASSLGGFRGKGYTFGSGTRLTVV.

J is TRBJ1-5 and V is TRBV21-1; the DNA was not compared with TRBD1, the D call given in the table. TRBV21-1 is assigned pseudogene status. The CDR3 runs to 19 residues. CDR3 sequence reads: CASSKLGQRATYSNQPQHF. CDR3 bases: TGTGCCAGCAGCAAATTGGGACAGCGAGCCACTTATAGCAATCAGCCCCAGCATTTT.

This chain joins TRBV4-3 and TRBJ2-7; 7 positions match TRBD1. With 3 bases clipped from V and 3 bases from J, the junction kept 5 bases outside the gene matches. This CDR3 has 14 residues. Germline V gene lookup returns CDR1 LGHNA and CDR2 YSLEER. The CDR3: CASSHGTANYEQYF. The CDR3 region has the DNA TGCGCCAGCAGCCACGGGACAGCCAACTACGAGCAGTACTTC.

This CDR3 reads CASSLGESRGGTEAFF. CDR3 coding DNA: TGTGCCAGCAGCTTAGGTGAGAGTCGAGGGGGCACTGAAGCTTTCTTT. The V call is TRBV11-1, the J call TRBJ1-1, with D tentatively TRBD1 (6 bases). V lost 1 base and J 4 bases, leaving 16 bases between the germline ends. This CDR3 is built from 16 residues. The germline V gene has CDR1 SGHAT and CDR2 FQDESV (reference sequence).

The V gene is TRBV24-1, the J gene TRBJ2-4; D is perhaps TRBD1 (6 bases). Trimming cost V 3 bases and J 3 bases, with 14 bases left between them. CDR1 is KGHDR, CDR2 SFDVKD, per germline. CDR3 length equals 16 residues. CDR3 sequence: CATSDGQSGYKNIQYF. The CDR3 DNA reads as TGTGCCACCAGTGATGGACAGTCGGGTTACAAAAACATTCAGTACTTC.

CDR3 amino acids: CAWGSGLAGTQETQYF. The DNA for the CDR3 is TGTGCCTGGGGGTCGGGACTAGCGGGGACCCAAGAGACCCAGTACTTC. The chain carries TRBV30 and TRBJ2-5; 13 bases fit TRBD2. The germline V gene has CDR1 GTSNPN and CDR2 SVGIG (reference sequence). The V segment lost 5 bases and the J segment 1 base; nucleotides outside the gene matches: 7. The CDR3 consists of 16 residues.

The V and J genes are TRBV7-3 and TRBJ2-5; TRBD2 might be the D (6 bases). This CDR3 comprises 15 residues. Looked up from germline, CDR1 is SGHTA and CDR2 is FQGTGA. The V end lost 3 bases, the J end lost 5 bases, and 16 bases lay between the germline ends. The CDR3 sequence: CASSFPFERAETQYF. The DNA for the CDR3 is TGTGCCAGCAGCTTCCCTTTCGAGCGGGCCGAGACCCAGTACTTC.

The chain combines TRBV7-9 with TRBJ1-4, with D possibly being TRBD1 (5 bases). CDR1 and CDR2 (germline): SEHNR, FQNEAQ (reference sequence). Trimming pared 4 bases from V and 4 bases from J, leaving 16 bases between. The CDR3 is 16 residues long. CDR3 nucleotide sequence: TGTGCCAGCAGCTCCAATGGGGGGTCCGGTAATGAAAAACTGTTTTTT. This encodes CASSSNGGSGNEKLFF.

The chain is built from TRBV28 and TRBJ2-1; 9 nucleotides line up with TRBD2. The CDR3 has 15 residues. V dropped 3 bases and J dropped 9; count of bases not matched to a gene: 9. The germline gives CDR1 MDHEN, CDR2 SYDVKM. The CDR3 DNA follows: TGTGCCAGCAGTTTCGGCGGACTAGCGAGTGGTGAGCAGTTCTTC. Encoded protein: CASSFGGLASGEQFF.

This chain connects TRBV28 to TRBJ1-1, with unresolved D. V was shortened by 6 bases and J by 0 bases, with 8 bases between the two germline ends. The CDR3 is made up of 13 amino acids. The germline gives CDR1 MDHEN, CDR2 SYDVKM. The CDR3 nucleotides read TGTGCCAGCAGGCGATTCATGAACACTGAAGCTTTCTTT. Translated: CASRRFMNTEAFF.

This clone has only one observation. CDR3 sequence reads: CASQRVGGELFF. In DNA, the CDR3 is TGTGCCAGCCAGCGGGTGGGCGGGGAGCTGTTTTTT. The chain combines TRBV6-5 with TRBJ2-2, with TRBD2 as a possible D gene (6 bases). V was trimmed by 8 bases and J by 7 bases, leaving 11 bases between them. Germline V CDR1 and CDR2: MNHEY, SVGAGI. The CDR3 is 12 amino acids.

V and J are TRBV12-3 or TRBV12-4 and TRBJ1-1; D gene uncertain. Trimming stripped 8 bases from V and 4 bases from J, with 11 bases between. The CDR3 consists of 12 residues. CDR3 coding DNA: TGTGCCAGCTACGGGTCGTCCACTGAAGCTTTCTTT. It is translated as CASYGSSTEAFF.